This T cell receptor beta chain was sequenced during a study of control samples from healthy donors and cancer patients. Using immunoSEQ multiplex PCR, the repertoire was profiled, and TCRdb retains in-frame clones only, with some absent. This sample has around 170,000 clones; 85% to 95% occur once, and the top ten carry 1.2% to 1.5%. Germline V lookup: CDR1 ENHRY, CDR2 SYGVKD. Germline trimming cut 6 bases from V and 7 bases from J; bases unmatched to any gene: 4. This CDR3 comprises 15 residues. The chain employs TRBV10-3 and TRBJ2-1; 15 positions agree with TRBD2. The receptor was isolated from a man aged 30 to 45 in good health. The sequenced material came from blood. The chain's CDR3 is CAIRGTSGRTNEQFF. CDR3 nucleotides: TGTGCCATCAGGGGGACTAGCGGGAGGACGAATGAGCAGTTCTTC.